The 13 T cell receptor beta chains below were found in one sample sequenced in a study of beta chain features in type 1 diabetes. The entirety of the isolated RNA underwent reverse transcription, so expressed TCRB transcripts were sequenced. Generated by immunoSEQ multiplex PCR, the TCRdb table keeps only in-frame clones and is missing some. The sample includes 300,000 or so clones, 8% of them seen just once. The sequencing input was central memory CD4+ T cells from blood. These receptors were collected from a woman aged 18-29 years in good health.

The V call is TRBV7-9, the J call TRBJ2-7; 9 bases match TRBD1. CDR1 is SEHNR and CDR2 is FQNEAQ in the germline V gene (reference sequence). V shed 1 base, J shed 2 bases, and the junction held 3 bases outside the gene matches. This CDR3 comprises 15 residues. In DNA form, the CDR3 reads TGTGCCAGCAGCTTAGGGGACAGGGTTACCTACGAGCAGTACTTC. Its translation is CASSLGDRVTYEQYF. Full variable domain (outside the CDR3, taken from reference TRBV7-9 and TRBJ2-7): DTGVSQNPRHKITKRGQNVTFRCDPISEHNRLYWYRQTLGQGPEFLTYFQNEAQLEKSRLLSDRFSAERPKGSFSTLEIQRTEQGDSAMYLCASSLGDRVTYEQYFGPGTRLTVT.

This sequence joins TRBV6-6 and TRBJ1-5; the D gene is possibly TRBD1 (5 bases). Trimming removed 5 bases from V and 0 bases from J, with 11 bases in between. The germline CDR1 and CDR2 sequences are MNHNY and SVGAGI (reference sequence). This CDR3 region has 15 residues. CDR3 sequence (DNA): TGTGCCAGCAGTAGTGACAGTTATAGCAATCAGCCCCAGCATTTT. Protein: CASSSDSYSNQPQHF.

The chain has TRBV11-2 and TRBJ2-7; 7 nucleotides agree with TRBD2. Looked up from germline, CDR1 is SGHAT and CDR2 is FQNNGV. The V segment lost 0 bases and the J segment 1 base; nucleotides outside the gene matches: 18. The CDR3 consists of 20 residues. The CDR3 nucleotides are TGTGCCAGCAGCTTAGACCGACCGCGGGGCGGGAGACCGAGATCCTACGAGCAGTACTTC. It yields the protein CASSLDRPRGGRPRSYEQYF.

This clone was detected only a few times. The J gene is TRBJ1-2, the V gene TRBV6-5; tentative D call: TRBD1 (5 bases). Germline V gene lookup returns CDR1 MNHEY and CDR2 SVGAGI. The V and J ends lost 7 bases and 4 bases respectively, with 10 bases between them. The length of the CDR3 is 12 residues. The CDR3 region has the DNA TGTGCCAGCATGGACATCAGCTATGGCTACACCTTC. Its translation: CASMDISYGYTF.

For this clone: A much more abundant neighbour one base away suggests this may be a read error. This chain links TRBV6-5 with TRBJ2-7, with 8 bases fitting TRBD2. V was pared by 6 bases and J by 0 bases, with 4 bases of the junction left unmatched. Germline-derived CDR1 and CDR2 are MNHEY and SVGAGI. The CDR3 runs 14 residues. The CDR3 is CASSASGSSYEQYF. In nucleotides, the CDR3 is TGTGCCAGCAGCGCGAGCGGGAGCTCCTACGAGCAGTACTTC.

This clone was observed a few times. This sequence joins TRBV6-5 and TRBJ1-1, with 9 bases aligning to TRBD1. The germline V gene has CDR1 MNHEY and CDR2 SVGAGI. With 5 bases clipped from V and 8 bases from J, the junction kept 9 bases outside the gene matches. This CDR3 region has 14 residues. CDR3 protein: CASSHRGRGSEAFF. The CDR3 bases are TGTGCCAGCAGTCACAGGGGGCGCGGTTCGGAAGCTTTCTTT.

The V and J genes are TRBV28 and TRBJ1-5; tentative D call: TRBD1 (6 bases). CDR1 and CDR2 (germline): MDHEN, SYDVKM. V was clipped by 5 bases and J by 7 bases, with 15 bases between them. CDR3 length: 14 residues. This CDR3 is CASSPRIRGQPQHF. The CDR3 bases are TGTGCCAGCAGTCCGCGGATCAGGGGCCAGCCCCAGCATTTT.

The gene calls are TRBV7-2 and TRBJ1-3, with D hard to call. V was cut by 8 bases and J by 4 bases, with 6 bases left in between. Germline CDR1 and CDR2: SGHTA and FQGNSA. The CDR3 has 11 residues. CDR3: CASAVGNTIYF. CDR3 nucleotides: TGTGCCAGCGCGGTGGGAAACACCATATATTTT.

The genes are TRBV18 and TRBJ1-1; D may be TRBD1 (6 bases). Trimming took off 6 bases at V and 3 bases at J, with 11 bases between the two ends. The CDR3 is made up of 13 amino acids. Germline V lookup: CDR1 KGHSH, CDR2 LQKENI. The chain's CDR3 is CASSPRQDTEAFF. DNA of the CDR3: TGTGCCAGCTCGCCCAGACAGGACACTGAAGCTTTCTTT. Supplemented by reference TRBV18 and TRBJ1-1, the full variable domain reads NAGVMQNPRHLVRRRGQEARLRCSPMKGHSHVYWYRQLPEEGLKFMVYLQKENIIDESGMPKERFSAEFPKEGPSILRIQQVVRGDSAAYFCASSPRQDTEAFFGQGTRLTVV.

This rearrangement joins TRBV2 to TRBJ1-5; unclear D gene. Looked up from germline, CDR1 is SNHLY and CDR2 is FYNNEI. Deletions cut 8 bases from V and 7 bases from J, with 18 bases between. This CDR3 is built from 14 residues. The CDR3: CASSVTAASQPQHF. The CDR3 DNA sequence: TGTGCCAGCTCGGTTACAGCGGCCTCCCAGCCCCAGCATTTT.

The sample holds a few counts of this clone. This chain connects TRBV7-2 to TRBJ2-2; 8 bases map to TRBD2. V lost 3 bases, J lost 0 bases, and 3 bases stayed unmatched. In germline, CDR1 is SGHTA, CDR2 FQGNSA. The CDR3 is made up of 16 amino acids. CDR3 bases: TGTGCCAGCAGCTTCGTTAGCGGGGCGAACACCGGGGAGCTGTTTTTT. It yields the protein CASSFVSGANTGELFF.

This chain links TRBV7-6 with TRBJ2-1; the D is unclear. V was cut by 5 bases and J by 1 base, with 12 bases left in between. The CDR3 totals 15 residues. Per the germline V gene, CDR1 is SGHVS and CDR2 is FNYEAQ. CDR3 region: CASSRNHGSYNEQFF. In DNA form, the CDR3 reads TGTGCCAGCAGCCGAAACCACGGTTCCTACAATGAGCAGTTCTTC.

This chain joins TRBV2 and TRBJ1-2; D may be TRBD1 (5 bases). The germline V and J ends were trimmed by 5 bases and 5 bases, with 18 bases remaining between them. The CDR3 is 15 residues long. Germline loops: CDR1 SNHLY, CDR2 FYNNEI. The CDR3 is CASSLGPSVQYGYTF. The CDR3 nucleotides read TGTGCCAGCAGTCTGGGGCCAAGTGTCCAATATGGCTACACCTTC.